The T cell receptor beta chain described here comes from a study of blood T cell repertoires in COVID-19. Study summary: Samples taken during acute and convalescent COVID-19 were collected in the United States, Italy and Spain. PBMCs, B-cell-depleted T cells, or T cells provided the cDNA or gDNA that made up the material.

V dropped 6 bases and J dropped 10; count of bases not matched to a gene: 9. Germline loops: CDR1 LNHDA, CDR2 SQIVND (reference sequence). The CDR3 has 15 amino acids. Authors' data handling: Researchers report that nucleated cell counts were estimated from reference gene primer amplification. The data were produced by immunoSEQ multiplex PCR, yet TCRdb's version contains in-frame clones alone and is incomplete. D and trimming were read from the DNA, whereas the V and J calls and clone size are those reported in that table. The sample lists roughly 88,000 clones, around nine tenths occurring once. This TCR derives from a woman in her fifties or sixties in a cohort sampled during active COVID-19. V usage is TRBV19 and J usage is TRBJ1-6, with 10 positions matching TRBD1. Sequences were obtained from peripheral blood. The chain's CDR3 is CASRTGDRGISPLHF. The CDR3 DNA sequence: TGTGCCAGTAGGACGGGGGACAGGGGTATCTCACCCCTCCACTTT.